This T cell receptor (beta chain) comes out of a study of early T cells in non-severe SARS-CoV-2 infection. This clonotype was detected many times. Germline loops: CDR1 DFQATT, CDR2 SNEGSKA (reference sequence). The CDR3 extends over 13 amino acids. V was pared by 0 bases and J by 5 bases, with 10 bases between. TCRdb fed the 5' RACE reads into MiXCR, producing one record per CDR3 protein. The table records about 40,000 distinct CDR3 sequences, over 4% of them present only once. The chain combines TRBV20-1 with TRBJ1-1, with D hard to call. This TCR derives from an adult who was a healthcare worker with PCR-confirmed SARS-CoV-2 infection or an uninfected control (not recorded which). Sequencing was carried out using whole blood. This chain's CDR3 is CSARDRRLTEAFF. DNA of the CDR3: TGCAGTGCTAGAGATAGACGATTAACTGAAGCTTTCTTT.